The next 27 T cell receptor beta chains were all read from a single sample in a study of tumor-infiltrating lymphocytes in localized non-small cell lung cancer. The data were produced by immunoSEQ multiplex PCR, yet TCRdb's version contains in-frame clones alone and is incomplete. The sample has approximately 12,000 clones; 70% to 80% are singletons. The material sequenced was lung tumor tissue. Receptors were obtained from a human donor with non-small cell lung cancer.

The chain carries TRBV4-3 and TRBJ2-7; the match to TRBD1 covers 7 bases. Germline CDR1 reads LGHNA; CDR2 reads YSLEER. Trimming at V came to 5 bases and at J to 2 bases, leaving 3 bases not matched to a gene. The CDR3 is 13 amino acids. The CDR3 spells CASSEGQTYEQYF. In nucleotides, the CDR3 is TGCGCCAGCAGCGAGGGACAGACCTACGAGCAGTACTTC.

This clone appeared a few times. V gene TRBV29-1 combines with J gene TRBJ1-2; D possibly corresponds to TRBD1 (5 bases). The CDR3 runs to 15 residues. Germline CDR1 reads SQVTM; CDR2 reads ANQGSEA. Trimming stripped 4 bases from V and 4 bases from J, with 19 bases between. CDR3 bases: TGCAGCGTTGGACTACCCGGGGGAAAAGGCTATGGCTACACCTTC. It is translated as CSVGLPGGKGYGYTF.

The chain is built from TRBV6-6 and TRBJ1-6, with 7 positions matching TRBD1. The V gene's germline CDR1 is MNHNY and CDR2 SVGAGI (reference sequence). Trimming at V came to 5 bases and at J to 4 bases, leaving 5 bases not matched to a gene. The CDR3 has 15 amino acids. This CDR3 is CASSPGTVYNSPLHF. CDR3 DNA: TGTGCCAGCAGTCCCGGGACAGTTTATAATTCACCCCTCCACTTT.

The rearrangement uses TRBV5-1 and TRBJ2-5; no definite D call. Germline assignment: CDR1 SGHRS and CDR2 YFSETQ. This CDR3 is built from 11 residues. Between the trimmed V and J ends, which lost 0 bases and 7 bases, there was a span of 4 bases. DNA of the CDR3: TGCGCCAGCAGCTTGGGGCTGACCCAGTACTTC. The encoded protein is CASSLGLTQYF.

Written as DNA, the CDR3 is TGTGCCATCAGTGGGGGTTTGGACAGGAATGAGCAGTTCTTC. Its translation: CAISGGLDRNEQFF. The J gene is TRBJ2-1, the V gene TRBV10-3; 7 bases are a match to TRBD1. CDR1 and CDR2 from the germline V gene are ENHRY and SYGVKD. The length of the CDR3 is 14 residues. V gave up 4 bases and J gave up 7 bases; unmatched junction bases: 7.

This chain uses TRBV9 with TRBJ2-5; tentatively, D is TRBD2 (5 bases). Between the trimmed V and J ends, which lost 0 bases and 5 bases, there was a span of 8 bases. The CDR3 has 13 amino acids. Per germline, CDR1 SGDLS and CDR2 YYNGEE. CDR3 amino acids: CASSVDGSETQYF. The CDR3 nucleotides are TGTGCCAGCAGCGTAGATGGGAGTGAGACCCAGTACTTC.

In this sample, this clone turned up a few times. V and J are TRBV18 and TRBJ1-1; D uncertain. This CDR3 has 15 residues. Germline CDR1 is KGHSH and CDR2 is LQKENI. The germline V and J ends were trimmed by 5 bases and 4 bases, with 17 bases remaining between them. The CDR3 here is CASSSDQRAVTEAFF. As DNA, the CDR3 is TGTGCCAGCTCATCGGACCAAAGAGCAGTCACTGAAGCTTTCTTT.

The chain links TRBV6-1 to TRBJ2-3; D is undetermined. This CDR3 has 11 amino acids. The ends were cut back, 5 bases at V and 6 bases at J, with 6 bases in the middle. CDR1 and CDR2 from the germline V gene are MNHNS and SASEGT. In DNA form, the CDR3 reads TGTGCCAGCAGTTCCCCCGATACGCAGTATTTT. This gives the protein CASSSPDTQYF.

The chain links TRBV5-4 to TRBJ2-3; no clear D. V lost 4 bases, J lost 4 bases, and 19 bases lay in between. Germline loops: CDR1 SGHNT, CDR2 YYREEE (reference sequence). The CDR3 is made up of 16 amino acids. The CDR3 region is CASSLTGPRWADTQYF. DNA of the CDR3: TGTGCCAGCAGCCTGACGGGCCCAAGGTGGGCAGATACGCAGTATTTT.

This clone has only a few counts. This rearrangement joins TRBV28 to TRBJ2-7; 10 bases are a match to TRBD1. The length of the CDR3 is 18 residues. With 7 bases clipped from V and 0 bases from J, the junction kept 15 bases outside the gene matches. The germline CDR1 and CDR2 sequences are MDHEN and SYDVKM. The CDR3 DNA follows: TGTGCCAGCAAAGACCAGGCCGGGACAGGGGCTTCCTCCTACGAGCAGTACTTC. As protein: CASKDQAGTGASSYEQYF.

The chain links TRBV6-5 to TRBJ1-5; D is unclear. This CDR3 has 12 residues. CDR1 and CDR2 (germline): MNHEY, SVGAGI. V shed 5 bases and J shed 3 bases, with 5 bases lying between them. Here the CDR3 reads CASSTINQPQHF. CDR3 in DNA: TGTGCCAGCAGTACAATCAATCAGCCCCAGCATTTT.

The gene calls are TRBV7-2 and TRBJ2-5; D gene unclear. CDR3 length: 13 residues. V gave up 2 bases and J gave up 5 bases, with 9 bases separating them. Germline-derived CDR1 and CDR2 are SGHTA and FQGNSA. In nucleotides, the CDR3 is TGTGCCAGCAGCTTACTAGTTCAGGAGACCCAGTACTTC. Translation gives CASSLLVQETQYF.

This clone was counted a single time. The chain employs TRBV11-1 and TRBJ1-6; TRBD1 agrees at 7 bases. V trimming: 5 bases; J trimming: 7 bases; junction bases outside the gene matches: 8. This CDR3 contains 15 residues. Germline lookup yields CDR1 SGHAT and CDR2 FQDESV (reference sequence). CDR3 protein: CASSPRTGGNSPLHF. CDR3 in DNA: TGTGCCAGCAGCCCCCGGACAGGAGGGAATTCACCCCTCCACTTT.

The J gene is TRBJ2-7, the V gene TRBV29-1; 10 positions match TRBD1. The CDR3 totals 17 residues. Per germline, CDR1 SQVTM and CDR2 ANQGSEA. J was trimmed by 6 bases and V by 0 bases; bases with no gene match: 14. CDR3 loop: CSVEEFQRGTGDFEQYF. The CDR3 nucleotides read TGCAGCGTTGAAGAATTTCAAAGGGGGACAGGGGATTTCGAGCAGTACTTC.

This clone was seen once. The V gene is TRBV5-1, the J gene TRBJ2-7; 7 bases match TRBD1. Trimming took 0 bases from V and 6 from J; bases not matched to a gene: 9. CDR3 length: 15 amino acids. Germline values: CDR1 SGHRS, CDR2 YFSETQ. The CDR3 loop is CASSLGPEQGSEQYF. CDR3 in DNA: TGCGCCAGCAGCTTGGGGCCTGAACAGGGGTCCGAGCAGTACTTC.

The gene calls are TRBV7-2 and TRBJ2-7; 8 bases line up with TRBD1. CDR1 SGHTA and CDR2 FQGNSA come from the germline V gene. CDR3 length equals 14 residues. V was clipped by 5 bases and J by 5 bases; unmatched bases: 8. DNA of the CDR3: TGTGCCAGCAGCCCTCGGACAGGGTACAACGAGCAGTACTTC. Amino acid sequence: CASSPRTGYNEQYF.

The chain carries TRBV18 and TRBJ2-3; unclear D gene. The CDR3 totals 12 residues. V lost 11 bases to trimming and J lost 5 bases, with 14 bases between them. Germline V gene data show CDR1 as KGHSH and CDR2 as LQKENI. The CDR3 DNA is TGTGCCTCTAATACCGTGGGAGATACGCAGTATTTT. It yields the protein CASNTVGDTQYF.

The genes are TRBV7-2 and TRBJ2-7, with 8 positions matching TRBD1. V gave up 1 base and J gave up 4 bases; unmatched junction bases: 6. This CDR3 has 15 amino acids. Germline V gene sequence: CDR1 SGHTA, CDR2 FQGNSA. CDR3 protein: CASSLGQTGAYEQYF. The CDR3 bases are TGTGCCAGCAGCTTAGGCCAGACAGGGGCGTACGAGCAGTACTTC. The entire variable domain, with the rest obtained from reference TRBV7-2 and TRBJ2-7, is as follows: GAGVSQSPSNKVTEKGKDVELRCDPISGHTALYWYRQSLGQGLEFLIYFQGNSAPDKSGLPSDRFSAERTGGSVSTLTIQRTQQEDSAVYLCASSLGQTGAYEQYFGPGTRLTVT.

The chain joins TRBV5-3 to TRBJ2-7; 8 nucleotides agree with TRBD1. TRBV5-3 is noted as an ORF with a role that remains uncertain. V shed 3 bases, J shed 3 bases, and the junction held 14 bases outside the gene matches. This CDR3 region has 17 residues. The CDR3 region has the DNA TGTGCCAGAAGCTCGGACAGGGAAAGATTCGGAGACTACGAGCAGTACTTC. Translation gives CARSSDRERFGDYEQYF.

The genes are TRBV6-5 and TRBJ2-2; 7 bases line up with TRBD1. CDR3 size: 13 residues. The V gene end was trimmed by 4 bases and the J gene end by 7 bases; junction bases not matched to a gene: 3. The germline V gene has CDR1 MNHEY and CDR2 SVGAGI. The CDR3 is CASSSRGHGELFF. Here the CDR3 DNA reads TGTGCCAGCAGTTCTAGGGGGCACGGGGAGCTGTTTTTT.

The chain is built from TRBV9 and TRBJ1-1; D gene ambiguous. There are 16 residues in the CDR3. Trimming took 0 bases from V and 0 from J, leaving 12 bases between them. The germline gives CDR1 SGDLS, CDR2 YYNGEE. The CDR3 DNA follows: TGTGCCAGCAGCGTAGGGCCTCAGACAATGAACACTGAAGCTTTCTTT. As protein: CASSVGPQTMNTEAFF.

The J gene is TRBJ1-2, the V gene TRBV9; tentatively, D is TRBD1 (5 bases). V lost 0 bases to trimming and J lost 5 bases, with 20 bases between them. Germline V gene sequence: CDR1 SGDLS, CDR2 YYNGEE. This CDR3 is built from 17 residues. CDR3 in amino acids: CASSVGVENIGVYGYTF. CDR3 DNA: TGTGCCAGCAGCGTAGGGGTCGAAAACATAGGGGTATATGGCTACACCTTC.

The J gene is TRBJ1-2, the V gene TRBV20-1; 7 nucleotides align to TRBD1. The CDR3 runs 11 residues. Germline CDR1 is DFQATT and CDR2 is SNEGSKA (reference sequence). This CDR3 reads CRGAGGYGYTF. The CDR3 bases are TGCAGAGGTGCAGGGGGTTATGGCTACACCTTC.

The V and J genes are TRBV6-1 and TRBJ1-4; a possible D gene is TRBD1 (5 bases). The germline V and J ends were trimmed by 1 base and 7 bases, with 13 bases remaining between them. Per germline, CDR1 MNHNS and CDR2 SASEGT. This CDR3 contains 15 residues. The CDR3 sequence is CASSEVKGWGEKLFF. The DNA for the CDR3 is TGTGCCAGCAGTGAAGTCAAGGGGTGGGGTGAAAAACTGTTTTTT.

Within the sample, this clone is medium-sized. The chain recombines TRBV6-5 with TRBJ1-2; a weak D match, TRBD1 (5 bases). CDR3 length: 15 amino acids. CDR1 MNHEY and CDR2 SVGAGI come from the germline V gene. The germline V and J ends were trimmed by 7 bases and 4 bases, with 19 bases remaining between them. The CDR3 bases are TGTGCCAGCACCTTCGGGGGAGGGGCGCCCTATGGCTACACCTTC. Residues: CASTFGGGAPYGYTF.

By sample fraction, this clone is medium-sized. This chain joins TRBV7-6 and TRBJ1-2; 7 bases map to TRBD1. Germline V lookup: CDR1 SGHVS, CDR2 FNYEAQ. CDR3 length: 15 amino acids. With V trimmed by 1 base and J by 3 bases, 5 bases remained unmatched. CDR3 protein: CASSLGEGAHYGYTF. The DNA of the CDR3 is TGTGCCAGCAGCTTAGGGGAGGGGGCCCACTATGGCTACACCTTC.

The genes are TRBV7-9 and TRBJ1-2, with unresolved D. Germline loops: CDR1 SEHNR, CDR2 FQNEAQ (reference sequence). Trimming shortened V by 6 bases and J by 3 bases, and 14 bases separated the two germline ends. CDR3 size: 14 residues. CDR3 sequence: CASSPHLVHYGYTF. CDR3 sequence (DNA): TGTGCCAGCAGTCCTCACCTCGTACACTATGGCTACACCTTC. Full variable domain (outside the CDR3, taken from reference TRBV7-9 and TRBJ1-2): DTGVSQNPRHKITKRGQNVTFRCDPISEHNRLYWYRQTLGQGPEFLTYFQNEAQLEKSRLLSDRFSAERPKGSFSTLEIQRTEQGDSAMYLCASSPHLVHYGYTFGSGTRLTVV.